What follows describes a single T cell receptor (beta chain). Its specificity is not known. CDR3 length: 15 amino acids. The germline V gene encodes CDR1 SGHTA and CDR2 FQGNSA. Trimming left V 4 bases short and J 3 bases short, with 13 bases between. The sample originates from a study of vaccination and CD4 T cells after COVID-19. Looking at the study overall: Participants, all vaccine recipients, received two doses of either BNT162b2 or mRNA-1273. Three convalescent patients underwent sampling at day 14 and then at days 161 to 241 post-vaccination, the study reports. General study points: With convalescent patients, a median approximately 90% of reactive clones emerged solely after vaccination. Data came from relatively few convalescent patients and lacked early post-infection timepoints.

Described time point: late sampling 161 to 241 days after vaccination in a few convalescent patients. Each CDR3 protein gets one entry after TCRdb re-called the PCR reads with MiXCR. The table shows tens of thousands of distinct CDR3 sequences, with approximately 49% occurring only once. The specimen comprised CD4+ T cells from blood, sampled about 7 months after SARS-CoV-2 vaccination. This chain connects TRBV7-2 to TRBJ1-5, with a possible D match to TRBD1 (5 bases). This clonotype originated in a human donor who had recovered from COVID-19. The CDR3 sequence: CASSSAGVVNQPQHF. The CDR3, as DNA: TGTGCCAGCAGCTCGGCGGGGGTGGTCAATCAGCCCCAGCATTTT.